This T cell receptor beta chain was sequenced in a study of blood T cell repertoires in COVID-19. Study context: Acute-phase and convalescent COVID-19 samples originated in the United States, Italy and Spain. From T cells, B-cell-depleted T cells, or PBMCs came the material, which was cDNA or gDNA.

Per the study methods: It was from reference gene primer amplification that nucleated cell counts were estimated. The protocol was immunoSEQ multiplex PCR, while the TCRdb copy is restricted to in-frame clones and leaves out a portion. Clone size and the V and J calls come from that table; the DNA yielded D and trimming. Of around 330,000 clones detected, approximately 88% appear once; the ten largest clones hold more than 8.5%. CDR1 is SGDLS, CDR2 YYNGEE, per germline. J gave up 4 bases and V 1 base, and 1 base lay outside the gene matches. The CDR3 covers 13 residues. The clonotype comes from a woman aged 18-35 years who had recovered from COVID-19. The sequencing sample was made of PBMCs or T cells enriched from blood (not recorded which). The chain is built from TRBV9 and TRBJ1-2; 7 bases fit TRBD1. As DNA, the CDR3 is TGTGCCAGCAGCGTAAACAGGGGCTATGGCTACACCTTC. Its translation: CASSVNRGYGYTF. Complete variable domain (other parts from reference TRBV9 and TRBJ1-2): DSGVTQTPKHLITATGQRVTLRCSPRSGDLSVYWYQQSLDQGLQFLIQYYNGEERAKGNILERFSAQQFPDLHSELNLSSLELGDSALYFCASSVNRGYGYTFGSGTRLTVV.